This is a list of T cell receptor beta chains from one sample in a study of blood T cell repertoires in COVID-19. TCRdb keeps only in-frame clones here, not all; method: immunoSEQ multiplex PCR. The table includes about 57,000 clones, approximately 80% detected once. Sample: PBMCs or T cells enriched from blood (not recorded which). Receptor source: a middle-aged woman with acute COVID-19. Each CDR3 is given with its conserved first and last residue. D genes are given only for firm matches. A row's size may be missing; if present it is once, few, many or a size class.

once	TRBD1	TRBJ1-5	TRBV10-1	TGCGCCAGCGGTCGAGTCAGGGGGTCTCATAGCAATCAGCCCCAGCATTTT	CASGRVRGSHSNQPQHF
-	TRBD2	TRBJ2-2	TRBV19	TGTGCCAGTAGAGACCGGGAGGTGAACACCGGGGAGCTGTTTTTT	CASRDREVNTGELFF
-	TRBD2	TRBJ2-3	TRBV7-8	TGTGCCAGCAGCTTCTTTTGGGGGAGCAGCGGGAGTACAGATACGCAGTATTTT	CASSFFWGSSGSTDTQYF
-	TRBD1	TRBJ2-1	TRBV25-1	TGTGCCAGCAGTGGGGGACAGAGCTCCTACAATGAGCAGTTCTTC	CASSGGQSSYNEQFF
-	TRBD1	TRBJ1-1	TRBV7-6	TGTGCCAGCAGCTTAGGGACAGGGGCCAGCGGTAACACTGAAGCTTTCTTT	CASSLGTGASGNTEAFF
-	-	TRBJ1-3	TRBV29-1	TGCAGCGTTGGAGTTGGTGCAGGGTCCTCTGGAAACACCATATATTTT	CSVGVGAGSSGNTIYF
-	-	TRBJ1-5	TRBV7-2	TGTGCCAGCAGCCTGGCCGGGGAAACTCAGCCCCAGCATTTT	CASSLAGETQPQHF
-	-	TRBJ1-4	TRBV27	TGTGCCAGCGGCCTAGGTTATAATGAAAAACTGTTTTTT	CASGLGYNEKLFF
once	-	TRBJ1-4	TRBV28	TGTGCCAGCAGTTCAGGGCAGGGGTTTACTAATGAAAAACTGTTTTTT	CASSSGQGFTNEKLFF
-	TRBD1	TRBJ2-5	TRBV5-1	TGCGCCAGCAGCACCAGACAGGGGGGAGAGACCCAGTACTTC	CASSTRQGGETQYF
-	TRBD2	TRBJ2-2	TRBV14	TGTGCCAGCAGGGAACTAGCGAGAACCGGGGAGCTGTTTTTT	CASRELARTGELFF
-	-	TRBJ1-1	TRBV4-1	TGCGCCAGCAGCCAAGATTCGGCAGGGGATCCTGAAGCTTTCTTT	CASSQDSAGDPEAFF
-	-	TRBJ2-2	TRBV3-1/TRBV3-2	TGTGCCAGCAGGCGGACCGGGGAGCTGTTTTTT	CASRRTGELFF
-	TRBD1	TRBJ1-2	TRBV6-4	TGTGCCAGCAGCGCGGACAGGGGGCAGGGCTACACCTTC	CASSADRGQGYTF
-	TRBD2	TRBJ2-5	TRBV24-1	TGTGCCACCAGTGATTTCGAGGTTGGGGGGGAAGAGACCCAGTACTTC	CATSDFEVGGEETQYF
-	TRBD2	TRBJ2-3	TRBV2	TGTGCCAGCAGTGGACTAGCGGGGGGTACAGATACGCAGTATTTT	CASSGLAGGTDTQYF
few	TRBD1	TRBJ1-6	TRBV5-1	TGCGCCAGCAGCGGATCGAAACAGGGGACACCCCTCCACTTT	CASSGSKQGTPLHF
once	-	TRBJ2-2	TRBV7-8	TGTGCTGTCGAGGTCGGGGGCGGGGAGCTGTTTTTT	CAVEVGGGELFF
-	TRBD2	TRBJ2-3	TRBV24-1	TGTGCCACCAGTGATTTGCTGGGGCGGGGGACGCAGTATTTT	CATSDLLGRGTQYF
-	-	TRBJ2-2	TRBV10-2	TGCGCCAGCTCGGGCAGCGGCGCGAACACCGGGGAGCTGTTTTTT	CASSGSGANTGELFF
-	-	TRBJ1-3	TRBV7-6	TGTGCCAGCAGCTTAGAAGTCCAGTCTGGAAACACCATATATTTT	CASSLEVQSGNTIYF
-	TRBD2	TRBJ2-1	TRBV5-5	TGTGCCAGTGGACTAGGCTCCTACAATGAGCAGTTCTTC	CASGLGSYNEQFF
-	-	TRBJ1-1	TRBV2	TGTGCCAGCAGCCCGGGGAGAGCCACTGAAGCTTTCTTT	CASSPGRATEAFF
few	-	TRBJ1-1	TRBV27	TGTGCCAGCAGGGAGAGACCGCTAACTAAGAACACTGAAGCTTTCTTT	CASRERPLTKNTEAFF
-	-	TRBJ2-5	TRBV5-1	TGCGCCAGCAGCTTGGTTCTCGACCAAGAGACCCAGTACTTC	CASSLVLDQETQYF
-	TRBD2	TRBJ2-3	TRBV3-1/TRBV3-2	TGTGCCAGCAGCCAAGGCGAGGGACTAGCGGGGTGGAGCACAGATACGCAGTATTTT	CASSQGEGLAGWSTDTQYF
-	-	TRBJ2-3	TRBV3-1/TRBV3-2	TGTGCCAGCAGCCAAGTTCCAGGTACGCAGTATTTT	CASSQVPGTQYF
-	-	TRBJ1-1	TRBV3-1/TRBV3-2	TGTGCCAGCAGCCAAGATATTTATGAGCTACGGGAAACTGAAGCTTTCTTT	CASSQDIYELRETEAFF
-	-	TRBJ1-2	TRBV19	TGTGCCAGTAGTATTACGACAGGTCAAGGCTACACCTTC	CASSITTGQGYTF
few	TRBD2	TRBJ2-1	TRBV14	TGTGCCAGCAGCCTTTCCGGCGCGGGGGGCAATGAGCAGTTCTTC	CASSLSGAGGNEQFF
-	-	TRBJ2-2	TRBV10-2	TGCGCCAGCAGTGAGTCGTCAGGTACGGCGAACACCGGGGAGCTGTTTTTT	CASSESSGTANTGELFF
-	-	TRBJ1-6	TRBV14	TGTGCCAGCATTCCAAGTGGGCAGGCAAAAGGCTATAATTCACCCCTCCACTTT	CASIPSGQAKGYNSPLHF
-	-	TRBJ1-4	TRBV12-3/TRBV12-4	TGTGCCAGCAGTTTGGGGCCCAGGCTGTTTTTT	CASSLGPRLFF
-	-	TRBJ1-6	TRBV6-1	TGTGCCAGCAGTGAAGCGCTGGTAAGGGGGAAGATTAATTCACCCCTCCACTTT	CASSEALVRGKINSPLHF
-	TRBD2	TRBJ2-1	TRBV5-1	TGCGCCAGCAGCTTGGAATATGGGACTAGCGGTTACAATGAGCAGTTCTTC	CASSLEYGTSGYNEQFF
-	-	TRBJ2-3	TRBV27	TGTGCCAGCAGTTTATCTAAGAAGTACATTAGCACAGATACGCAGTATTTT	CASSLSKKYISTDTQYF
few	-	TRBJ1-4	TRBV19	TGTGCCAGTAATACCGGGACTCACAATGAAAAACTGTTTTTT	CASNTGTHNEKLFF
-	-	TRBJ2-7	TRBV7-8	TGTGCCAGCAGCCTCCCCGGTGAGCAGTACTTC	CASSLPGEQYF
once	TRBD1	TRBJ2-1	TRBV9	TGTGCCAGCAGCGCCGGGGACAGCTACAATGAGCAGTTCTTC	CASSAGDSYNEQFF
once	TRBD2	TRBJ2-5	TRBV12-3/TRBV12-4	TGTGCGGCCTCACTAGCGGCCGGAGAGACCCAGTACTTC	CAASLAAGETQYF
-	-	TRBJ2-7	TRBV3-1/TRBV3-2	TGTGCCAGCAGTCAAGCTGCTTTGGACTTGCCCTACGAGCAGTACTTC	CASSQAALDLPYEQYF
-	TRBD2	TRBJ2-5	TRBV29-1	TGCAGCGTTGACGTTTGGACTAGCGGGGAAGAGACCCAGTACTTC	CSVDVWTSGEETQYF
-	-	TRBJ1-4	TRBV28	TGTGCCAGCAGTTTATCCGGGGCCGGGAGTGAAAAACTGTTTTTT	CASSLSGAGSEKLFF
-	TRBD1	TRBJ1-2	TRBV7-9	TGTGCCAGCAGCTTAGCAATCATGACCCGGGACAGGGGAGGCTACACCTTC	CASSLAIMTRDRGGYTF
-	-	TRBJ1-3	TRBV7-8	TGTGCCAGCAGCTTACTCGGGGATGGAAACACCATATATTTT	CASSLLGDGNTIYF
few	-	TRBJ1-6	TRBV6-5	TGTGCCAGCACGGACAGTTTAAGCTCTTCACCCCTCCACTTT	CASTDSLSSSPLHF
few	-	TRBJ1-5	TRBV5-1	TGCGCCAGCAGCCAACAACCGGGAGGTAGCAATCAGCCCCAGCATTTT	CASSQQPGGSNQPQHF
-	TRBD2	TRBJ2-1	TRBV7-6	TGTGCCAGCAGTGGACTAGTTTTTAGCTCCTACAATGAGCAGTTCTTC	CASSGLVFSSYNEQFF